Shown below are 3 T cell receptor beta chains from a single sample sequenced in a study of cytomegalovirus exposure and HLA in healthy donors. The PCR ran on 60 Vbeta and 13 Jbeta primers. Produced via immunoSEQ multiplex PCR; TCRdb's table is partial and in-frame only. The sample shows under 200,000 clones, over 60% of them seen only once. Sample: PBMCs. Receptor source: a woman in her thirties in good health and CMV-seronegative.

The chain's CDR3 is CAISELSGTDTQYF. CDR3 DNA: TGTGCCATCAGTGAGCTTAGCGGCACAGATACGCAGTATTTT. The V and J genes are TRBV10-3 and TRBJ2-3; D might be TRBD2 (5 bases). Trimming removed 2 bases from V and 1 base from J, with 7 bases in between. There are 14 residues in the CDR3. Germline values: CDR1 ENHRY, CDR2 SYGVKD.

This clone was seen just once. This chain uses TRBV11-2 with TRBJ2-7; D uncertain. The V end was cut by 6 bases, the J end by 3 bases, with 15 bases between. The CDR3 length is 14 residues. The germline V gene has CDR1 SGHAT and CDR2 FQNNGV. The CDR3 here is CASSSTRQLYEQYF. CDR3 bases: TGTGCCAGCAGTTCAACGAGGCAGCTCTACGAGCAGTACTTC.

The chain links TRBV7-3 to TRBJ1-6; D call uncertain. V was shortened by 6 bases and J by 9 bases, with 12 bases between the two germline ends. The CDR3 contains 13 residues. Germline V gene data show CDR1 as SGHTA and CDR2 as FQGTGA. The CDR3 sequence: CASRPNSVSPLHF. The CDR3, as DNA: TGTGCCAGCAGGCCAAACTCGGTTTCACCCCTCCACTTT.